A single sample is the source of the 11 T cell receptor beta chains below, sequenced in a study of T cells after yellow fever vaccination. TCRdb ran MiXCR on the 5' RACE reads and lists one entry per CDR3 protein. Altogether about 360,000 distinct CDR3 sequences are present, 6.2% being singletons, with the ten largest covering approximately 15%. The sequenced sample was PBMCs, obtained 5 days after the yellow fever booster vaccination. Source of these receptors: a man aged 25-45 years who received the YFV17D yellow fever vaccine.

This clonotype was counted at least ten times. The CDR3 loop reads CASSLRSENIQYF. CDR3 nucleotides: TGTGCCAGCAGTTTGAGGTCAGAAAACATTCAGTACTTC. The V call is TRBV12-3 or TRBV12-4, the J call TRBJ2-4; no clear D. Trimming stripped 3 bases from V and 5 bases from J, with 8 bases between. This CDR3 contains 13 residues.

This clonotype came up a few times. The chain carries TRBV12-3 or TRBV12-4 and TRBJ2-2, with D perhaps matching TRBD2 (6 bases). The V end was cut by 5 bases, the J end by 4 bases, with 11 bases between. The CDR3 contains 14 residues. CDR3 loop: CASSARGFTGELFF. The CDR3 bases are TGTGCCAGCAGTGCGCGGGGTTTCACCGGGGAGCTGTTTTTT.

This clonotype was seen more than once but under ten times. The J gene is TRBJ2-7, the V gene TRBV28; TRBD2 is a possible D gene (6 bases). The V and J ends lost 7 bases and 4 bases respectively, with 14 bases between them. The length of the CDR3 is 13 residues. CDR1 is MDHEN, CDR2 SYDVKM, per germline. This chain's CDR3 is CASTLPGEYEQYF. The CDR3 DNA is TGTGCCAGCACTCTTCCGGGGGAATACGAGCAGTACTTC. The full variable domain, completed using reference TRBV28 and TRBJ2-7, is DVKVTQSSRYLVKRTGEKVFLECVQDMDHENMFWYRQDPGLGLRLIYFSYDVKMKEKGDIPEGYSVSREKKERFSLILESASTNQTSMYLCASTLPGEYEQYFGPGTRLTVT.

This clonotype was counted only a few times. V usage is TRBV19 and J usage is TRBJ2-2, with D tentatively TRBD2 (6 bases). The CDR3 extends over 15 amino acids. Trimming stripped 1 base from V and 4 bases from J, with 10 bases between. Germline V CDR1 and CDR2: LNHDA, SQIVND (reference sequence). The CDR3 sequence is CASSIAGAGTGELFF. CDR3 bases: TGTGCCAGTAGTATAGCGGGAGCGGGCACCGGGGAGCTGTTTTTT.

This clonotype was seen ten or more times. V usage is TRBV2 and J usage is TRBJ2-7; the D gene is possibly TRBD1 (5 bases). The CDR3 length is 13 residues. Germline CDR1 is SNHLY and CDR2 is FYNNEI. Trimming cost V 7 bases and J 4 bases, with 14 bases left between them. CDR3: CASTPGLKYEQYF. CDR3 DNA: TGTGCCAGCACCCCAGGGCTTAAGTACGAGCAGTACTTC.

The chain is built from TRBV2 and TRBJ1-2; the match to TRBD1 covers 7 bases. The length of the CDR3 is 13 residues. V was clipped by 5 bases and J by 7 bases; unmatched bases: 7. Germline V gene sequence: CDR1 SNHLY, CDR2 FYNNEI. The CDR3 here is CASSYDREGGYTF. The CDR3 nucleotides are TGTGCCAGCAGTTACGACAGGGAAGGTGGCTACACCTTC.

This clonotype was seen ten or more times. The CDR3 spells CSASFYNEQFF. The CDR3 DNA sequence: TGCAGTGCTAGTTTCTACAATGAGCAGTTCTTC. The genes are TRBV20-1 and TRBJ2-1; D is unclear. Germline V gene lookup returns CDR1 DFQATT and CDR2 SNEGSKA (reference sequence). With 3 bases removed from V and 3 bases from J, the gap between germline ends came to 3 bases. This CDR3 has 11 residues.

There are many counts of this clonotype. V is TRBV5-1 and J is TRBJ2-7; D remains ambiguous. Trimming shortened V by 0 bases and J by 2 bases, and 12 bases separated the two germline ends. There are 15 residues in the CDR3. Germline V lookup: CDR1 SGHRS, CDR2 YFSETQ. This CDR3 is CASSLGGGPPYEQYF. The CDR3 DNA sequence: TGCGCCAGCAGCTTGGGAGGTGGGCCCCCCTACGAGCAGTACTTC.

The rearrangement joins TRBV9 to TRBJ2-5; 7 bases line up with TRBD2. Per germline, CDR1 SGDLS and CDR2 YYNGEE. The CDR3 runs 16 residues. Trimming at V came to 7 bases and at J to 5 bases, leaving 17 bases not matched to a gene. The CDR3 coding sequence is TGTGCCAGCGGGGCTAGCGGAACCCACCGGGGGGAGACCCAGTACTTC. It is translated as CASGASGTHRGETQYF.

The sample holds a few counts of this clonotype. The genes are TRBV15 and TRBJ2-7; 8 nucleotides agree with TRBD2. CDR3 length equals 16 residues. The J segment lost 13 bases and the V segment lost 0 bases, leaving 17 bases of the junction unmatched. Looked up from germline, CDR1 is LNHNV and CDR2 is YYDKDF (reference sequence). CDR3 nucleotide sequence: TGTGCCACCAGCAGAGACCCGACGAAGGGTAGCGGGATGGGTTACTTC. Residues: CATSRDPTKGSGMGYF.

V usage is TRBV5-1 and J usage is TRBJ2-1; perhaps D is TRBD1 or TRBD2 (7 bases each). Germline assignment: CDR1 SGHRS and CDR2 YFSETQ. V was pared by 0 bases and J by 5 bases, with 18 bases between. This CDR3 contains 17 residues. The CDR3 coding sequence is TGCGCCAGCAGCTTGGAGGGGGCTAGCGGAGCCGACAATGAGCAGTTCTTC. Encoded protein: CASSLEGASGADNEQFF.